This TCR beta chain is drawn from a study of T cells in Graves' hyperthyroidism and ophthalmopathy. Study-wide background: Once the initial diagnosis was made, peripheral blood was obtained before any treatment.

V trimming: 3 bases; J trimming: 3 bases; junction bases outside the gene matches: 6. Germline CDR1 and CDR2: LGHNA and YNFKEQ. This CDR3 comprises 16 residues. Broader study findings: Within blood appeared most thyroid clonotypes that had expanded above 0.001.

With respect to this clonotype: Its antigen is unknown.

Disease lasting under 3 months, a NOSPECS grade of at least 4, and a Clinical Activity Score of at least 3 were features of the ophthalmopathy patients. Isolation of PBMCs was performed on 8.5 to 10 ml fresh peripheral blood. From RNA transcripts, TCR beta CDR3 regions were amplified. TCR CDR3 regions were first amplified by RT-PCR with HTBI primers. TCRdb reprocessed the multiplex PCR reads via MiXCR and lists one record per CDR3 protein. The sample records hundreds of thousands of distinct CDR3 sequences, less than 25% being singletons. Material for sequencing was blood. This TCR was recovered from a man between 25 and 39 years old with Graves' ophthalmopathy. The chain employs TRBV4-2 and TRBJ1-5; 9 bases map to TRBD1. The CDR3 protein is CASSHVRQGDNQPQHF. The CDR3, as DNA: TGTGCCAGCAGCCACGTTAGACAGGGGGACAATCAGCCCCAGCATTTT.